A single sample is the source of the 4 T cell receptor beta chains below, sequenced in a study of blood T cells in healthy people across ages. Primers used in a second PCR of about 6 to 11 cycles were a sample-barcoded 5' primer and a J-beta primer mix. Via MiXCR, TCRdb re-called the 5' RACE reads, giving one row per CDR3 protein. The profile shows over 1.5 million distinct CDR3 sequences, about 50% of them singletons. The sequencing input was blood. These receptors were obtained from a woman between 35 and 50 years old in good health.

The chain couples TRBV5-1 to TRBJ1-4; D uncertain. Per the germline V gene, CDR1 is SGHRS and CDR2 is YFSETQ. The ends were cut back, 2 bases at V and 0 bases at J, with 5 bases in the middle. The CDR3 extends over 14 amino acids. The CDR3 loop reads CASSFMPTNEKLFF. In DNA, the CDR3 is TGCGCCAGCAGCTTTATGCCAACTAATGAAAAACTGTTTTTT.

As for this clonotype: One end of the junction is discordant with germline, which a read error may explain. The chain is built from TRBV6-6 and TRBJ2-1; D unclear. Germline CDR1 MNHNY, CDR2 SVGAGI (reference sequence). The CDR3 has 15 residues. CDR3 sequence (DNA): TGTGCCAGCACGGATAACCACCGGAATCACAATGGGCAGTTCTTC. It encodes CASTDNHRNHNGQFF.

This clonotype turned up a few times. The chain couples TRBV20-1 to TRBJ1-6; 7 positions agree with TRBD1. This CDR3 spans 17 amino acids. Germline values: CDR1 DFQATT, CDR2 SNEGSKA (reference sequence). V lost 0 bases, J lost 6 bases, and 11 bases stayed unmatched. CDR3 DNA sequence: TGCAGTGCTAGAGATCGAAGGGGCGACAGGGCTAATTCACCCCTCCACTTT. Translating it yields CSARDRRGDRANSPLHF.

This chain uses TRBV7-2 with TRBJ2-5; D is perhaps TRBD2 (6 bases). The CDR3 is 14 amino acids. Between the trimmed V and J ends, which lost 5 bases and 9 bases, there was a span of 19 bases. Germline assignment: CDR1 SGHTA and CDR2 FQGNSA. The CDR3 bases are TGTGCCAGCAGCGTCCGGGACTTCTTAAATCCCCAGTACTTC. The encoded protein is CASSVRDFLNPQYF.